This TCR beta chain was obtained from a study of beta chain features in type 1 diabetes. Study-level points and caveats: These data did not resolve whether HLA type affects TCRB rearrangement. A cDNA-based sequencing approach could over-represent cells with high TCR expression. Moderate yet significant TCRB CDR3 shortening was seen in Type 1 diabetes patients in all four CD4+ subsets.

This clone was observed a handful of times. Its target is not known. Trimming cost V 3 bases and J 0 bases, with 17 bases left between them. CDR3 length: 17 residues. Germline V gives CDR1 PRHDT, CDR2 FYEKMQ (reference sequence). All of the isolated RNA was reverse transcribed, so expressed TCRB transcripts were sequenced. Generated by immunoSEQ multiplex PCR, the TCRdb table keeps only in-frame clones and is missing some. The repertoire holds about 740,000 clones, with around an eighth as singletons. The genes are TRBV13 and TRBJ1-2, with D possibly being TRBD1 (5 bases). Sample: naive CD4+ T cells from blood. The sequence was obtained from a young man with type 1 diabetes. CDR3 region: CASSFWDRGMTNYGYTF. The CDR3 DNA reads as TGTGCCAGCAGCTTTTGGGACCGAGGGATGACTAACTATGGCTACACCTTC.